The T cell receptor beta chain under discussion was sequenced for a study of shared clonotypes between healthy human individuals. As for the study in general: Each donor contributed plates that comprised three CD4 naive, three CD4 memory, two CD8 naive and one CD8 memory.

Between the trimmed V and J ends, which lost 0 bases and 4 bases, there was a span of 7 bases. The germline gives CDR1 MGHRA, CDR2 YSYEKL. The CDR3 consists of 13 residues. Terminally differentiated effector memory CD45RA+ cells were excluded by CCR7 positive selection of CD45RO-negative cells. Every subset's genomic DNA went evenly onto several immunoSEQ plates. The method was immunoSEQ multiplex PCR; TCRdb's version includes in-frame clones alone and lacks a portion of them. The sample shows 450,000 to 700,000 clones, roughly 95% of them seen only once. The V and J genes are TRBV4-1 and TRBJ2-7; D not certain. Sequencing was done on a sample of naive CD8+ T cells sorted from blood. This TCR came from a woman between 25 and 40 years old in good health. The DNA of the CDR3 is TGCGCCAGCAGCCAAGATTGGGAATACGAGCAGTACTTC. Translation gives CASSQDWEYEQYF.